The rows below give T cell receptor beta chains drawn from one sample of a study of cytomegalovirus exposure and HLA in healthy donors. The table came from immunoSEQ multiplex PCR; TCRdb's copy has only in-frame clones and leaves some out. This sample yields nearly 95,000 clones, of which about 8% are seen a single time; about 2.3% belongs to the top ten. Input material: PBMCs. The receptor set was obtained from a man aged 50 to 60 in good health and CMV-seronegative. CDR3s include the opening cysteine and the closing phenylalanine or tryptophan. A D gene is named only where the DNA matches it firmly. Clone size is shown for a subset of rows, as once, few, many or a class of expanded clone.

J,V,D,size,length,CDR3,DNA
TRBJ2-7,TRBV6-6,.,few,16,CASSRSRGSQGYEQYF,TGTGCCAGCAGTAGAAGTAGGGGCTCCCAAGGCTACGAGCAGTACTTC
TRBJ2-7,TRBV5-3,TRBD2,few,17,CARRTSGTSGGSYEQYF,TGTGCCAGAAGGACTTCCGGGACTAGCGGGGGCTCCTACGAGCAGTACTTC
TRBJ1-3,TRBV6-6,TRBD1,few,14,CASSAGDSRNTIYF,TGTGCCAGCAGTGCAGGGGACAGCCGAAACACCATATATTTT
TRBJ2-7,TRBV5-1,.,.,14,CASSLTVSSYEQYF,TGCGCCAGCAGCTTGACGGTTAGCTCCTACGAGCAGTACTTC
TRBJ1-2,TRBV7-6,.,.,12,CASSDYRYGYTF,TGTGCCAGCAGCGACTACAGATATGGCTACACCTTC
TRBJ1-4,TRBV28,TRBD1,few,17,CASSSTTGIATNEKLFF,TGTGCCAGCAGTTCTACGACAGGGATTGCAACTAATGAAAAACTGTTTTTT
TRBJ2-6,TRBV29-1,.,.,15,CSVGARLSGANVLTF,TGCAGCGTTGGGGCCAGGCTCTCTGGGGCCAACGTCCTGACTTTC
TRBJ1-2,TRBV27,.,few,13,CASRYSSERGYTF,TGTGCCAGCAGATACTCATCGGAGAGAGGCTACACCTTC
TRBJ2-2,TRBV7-2,TRBD1,.,15,CASRRETGGGGELFF,TGTGCCAGCAGACGAGAGACAGGGGGTGGCGGGGAGCTGTTTTTT
TRBJ2-1,TRBV2,TRBD2,.,14,CASKGLAGTNEQFF,TGTGCCAGCAAGGGACTAGCGGGGACCAATGAGCAGTTCTTC